The present T cell receptor beta chain was sequenced within a study of OX40 agonist ivuxolimab in advanced cancers. Study-wide background: Previous treatment with anti-PD-1, anti-PD-L1 or anti-CTLA-4 therapy was allowed; 35% to 50% had received some. Three dose-escalation patients had partial responses: one with hepatocellular carcinoma and two with cutaneous melanoma. Overall study results and limits: The study did not work out the antigen specificity of the expanded peripheral T cells.

Produced via immunoSEQ multiplex PCR; TCRdb's table is partial and in-frame only. The sample carries some 83,000 clones, roughly nine tenths recorded once. As for this clone: What it binds is not known.

Autoimmune disease history or systemic immunosuppression meant exclusion. This TCR came from an adult with an advanced solid tumor such as melanoma, head and neck, liver or kidney cancer. The material was CD4+ or CD8+ T cells sorted from blood, obtained in a trial of the OX40 agonist ivuxolimab.

Written as DNA, the CDR3 is TGTGCCAGCAGTTTATTAATGTCAGGCACTGAAGCTTTCTTT. This encodes CASSLLMSGTEAFF. The chain employs TRBV27 and TRBJ1-1; D ambiguous. V was clipped by 1 base and J by 4 bases, with 10 bases between them. Per the germline V gene, CDR1 is MNHEY and CDR2 is SMNVEV (reference sequence). The CDR3 runs 14 residues.